Presented here are 20 T cell receptor beta chains from one specimen sequenced in a study of graft-versus-host responses after intestinal transplantation. These receptors' targets are unknown. The table came from immunoSEQ multiplex PCR; TCRdb's copy has only in-frame clones and leaves some out. The sample contains about 85,000 clones, more than 85% of which appear only once. The sample was unstimulated CD8+ T cells sorted from spleen or lymph node cells, taken before transplant. The receptors come from a human donor who was the organ donor for an intestinal transplant.

The V call is TRBV6-5, the J call TRBJ2-5; D is tentatively TRBD1 or TRBD2 (6 bases each). There are 15 residues in the CDR3. With 0 bases removed from V and 5 bases from J, the gap between germline ends came to 13 bases. The germline gives CDR1 MNHEY, CDR2 SVGAGI. The CDR3 reads CASSYSPGARETQYF. The CDR3 coding sequence is TGTGCCAGCAGTTACTCGCCGGGGGCGCGGGAGACCCAGTACTTC.

This chain's CDR3 is CASSLFGTLNTEAFF. The CDR3 DNA reads TGTGCCAGCAGTTTATTTGGGACACTTAACACTGAAGCTTTCTTT. V gene TRBV27 combines with J gene TRBJ1-1, with TRBD1 as a possible D gene (6 bases). The CDR3 has 15 residues. From germline, CDR1 is MNHEY and CDR2 SMNVEV (reference sequence). The V gene lost 1 base and the J gene lost 2 bases, with 11 bases spanning the gap.

This clone came up a few times. The V gene is TRBV6-5, the J gene TRBJ2-1, with D perhaps TRBD1 (5 bases). Trimming removed 2 bases at V and 8 bases at J, with 13 bases between. Germline V gene data show CDR1 as MNHEY and CDR2 as SVGAGI. This CDR3 region has 14 residues. The DNA for the CDR3 is TGTGCCAGCAGTTACGGGGCCCACCAGTATGAGCAGTTCTTC. This gives the protein CASSYGAHQYEQFF.

The chain employs TRBV6-1 and TRBJ2-1, with 8 bases fitting TRBD2. The CDR3 is 15 amino acids. Germline assignment: CDR1 MNHNS and CDR2 SASEGT. Trimming cost V 2 bases and J 2 bases; bases outside gene matches: 2. CDR3 in amino acids: CASSEFSGTYNEQFF. The CDR3 coding sequence is TGTGCCAGCAGTGAATTTAGCGGGACCTACAATGAGCAGTTCTTC.

This chain connects TRBV5-1 to TRBJ1-1; D not certain. V lost 0 bases to trimming and J lost 7 bases, with 7 bases between them. This CDR3 region has 12 residues. The germline V gene encodes CDR1 SGHRS and CDR2 YFSETQ. CDR3 sequence: CASSLDGLEAFF. As DNA, the CDR3 is TGCGCCAGCAGCTTGGACGGCCTTGAAGCTTTCTTT.

The V gene is TRBV10-2, the J gene TRBJ1-4, with a weak D call TRBD1 (5 bases). Trimming pared 6 bases from V and 4 bases from J, leaving 9 bases between. In germline, CDR1 is WSHSY, CDR2 SAAADI. CDR3 length: 13 residues. For the CDR3, the DNA is TGCGCCAGCAGGGGACGGAATAATGAAAAACTGTTTTTT. This gives the protein CASRGRNNEKLFF.

The chain couples TRBV11-2 to TRBJ2-7, with D possibly matching TRBD1 (5 bases). Trimming took off 1 base at V and 5 bases at J, with 21 bases between the two ends. This CDR3 has 17 amino acids. The germline gives CDR1 SGHAT, CDR2 FQNNGV. CDR3 sequence reads: CASSLGAVLGQVDEQYF. The CDR3 DNA reads as TGTGCCAGCAGCTTAGGTGCAGTTTTGGGGCAGGTAGACGAGCAGTACTTC.

The chain couples TRBV11-3 to TRBJ1-1, with a tentative D call TRBD1 (6 bases). CDR1 is SGHNT, CDR2 YENEEA, per germline. Trimming removed 1 base from V and 7 bases from J, with 19 bases in between. The CDR3 is 16 residues long. The CDR3 spells CASSLVDTGRFDEAFF. CDR3 DNA: TGTGCCAGCAGCTTAGTTGATACAGGGAGGTTCGATGAAGCTTTCTTT.

The chain carries TRBV10-2 and TRBJ2-7; 7 bases line up with TRBD1. After removal of 5 bases from V and 0 bases from J, the junction contained 4 bases not matched to a gene. The CDR3 length is 14 residues. Germline CDR1 is WSHSY and CDR2 is SAAADI. In DNA form, the CDR3 reads TGCGCCAGCAGTACCAGGGGGAGCTCCTACGAGCAGTACTTC. Amino acid sequence: CASSTRGSSYEQYF.

J is TRBJ1-1 and V is TRBV4-1; a weak D match, TRBD1 (6 bases). Germline CDR1 and CDR2: MGHRA and YSYEKL. The CDR3 contains 16 residues. The V and J ends lost 4 bases and 1 base respectively, with 16 bases between them. DNA of the CDR3: TGCGCCAGCAGCCCCCACGGACAGCCTACGAACACTGAAGCTTTCTTT. It translates to CASSPHGQPTNTEAFF.

The chain employs TRBV19 and TRBJ1-1; maybe TRBD1 (5 bases). V lost 7 bases and J lost 5, with 14 bases in between. CDR1 LNHDA and CDR2 SQIVND come from the germline V gene (reference sequence). The CDR3 totals 13 residues. In nucleotides, the CDR3 is TGTGCCAGTACCCCCGGAGGGGTAACTGAAGCTTTCTTT. It is translated as CASTPGGVTEAFF. Together with reference TRBV19 and TRBJ1-1, the CDR3 gives the full variable domain: DGGITQSPKYLFRKEGQNVTLSCEQNLNHDAMYWYRQDPGQGLRLIYYSQIVNDFQKGDIAEGYSVSREKKESFPLTVTSAQKNPTAFYLCASTPGGVTEAFFGQGTRLTVV.

The J gene is TRBJ2-7, the V gene TRBV7-9; 9 nucleotides agree with TRBD2. The J segment lost 0 bases and the V segment lost 3 bases, leaving 6 bases of the junction unmatched. This CDR3 comprises 16 residues. Germline V gene sequence: CDR1 SEHNR, CDR2 FQNEAQ (reference sequence). The CDR3 coding sequence is TGTGCCAGCAGCTTCGCTAGCGGGGCCAGCTCCTACGAGCAGTACTTC. Amino acids: CASSFASGASSYEQYF.

The J gene is TRBJ1-4, the V gene TRBV28, with a tentative D call TRBD1 (5 bases). From germline, CDR1 is MDHEN and CDR2 SYDVKM. Trimming cost V 2 bases and J 11 bases, with 9 bases left between them. There are 12 residues in the CDR3. Here the CDR3 DNA reads TGTGCCAGCAGTTTACTCTGGGGGAAACTGTTTTTT. This encodes CASSLLWGKLFF. Drawing the rest from reference TRBV28 and TRBJ1-4, the complete variable domain is DVKVTQSSRYLVKRTGEKVFLECVQDMDHENMFWYRQDPGLGLRLIYFSYDVKMKEKGDIPEGYSVSREKKERFSLILESASTNQTSMYLCASSLLWGKLFFGSGTQLSVL.

The chain has TRBV19 and TRBJ2-3; tentative D call: TRBD1 (5 bases). Looked up from germline, CDR1 is LNHDA and CDR2 is SQIVND (reference sequence). This CDR3 contains 15 residues. V lost 6 bases, J lost 2 bases, and 15 bases lay in between. This CDR3 reads CASSPSRQITDTQYF. The CDR3 DNA follows: TGTGCCAGTAGCCCCTCAAGACAGATCACAGATACGCAGTATTTT.

The chain links TRBV12-5 to TRBJ1-1; D is undetermined. V was pared by 3 bases and J by 1 base, with 6 bases between. The CDR3 extends over 13 amino acids. CDR1 is LGHNT and CDR2 is FRNRAP in the germline V gene. The CDR3 region has the DNA TGTGCTAGTGGTTTCTCCGGGAACACTGAAGCTTTCTTT. It is translated as CASGFSGNTEAFF.

The chain joins TRBV6-1 to TRBJ2-2; D is unresolved. The germline gives CDR1 MNHNS, CDR2 SASEGT. V was shortened by 6 bases and J by 3 bases, with 8 bases between the two germline ends. This CDR3 is built from 13 residues. CDR3 amino acids: CASSIRDTGELFF. For the CDR3, the DNA is TGTGCCAGCAGCATCCGGGACACCGGGGAGCTGTTTTTT.

The rearrangement joins TRBV6-1 to TRBJ1-2; possibly TRBD1 for D (5 bases). CDR1 and CDR2 (germline): MNHNS, SASEGT. Deletions cut 5 bases from V and 8 bases from J, with 15 bases between. The CDR3 has 13 amino acids. DNA for the CDR3: TGTGCCAGCAGTTGGTCGGGGGGGGACGGCTACACCTTC. Translated, it gives CASSWSGGDGYTF.

The V and J genes are TRBV19 and TRBJ1-5; D uncertain. The CDR3 sequence is 15 residues long. V was clipped by 2 bases and J by 4 bases, with 12 bases between them. Germline V gives CDR1 LNHDA, CDR2 SQIVND (reference sequence). This CDR3 is CASSILARPNQPQHF. The CDR3, as DNA: TGTGCCAGTAGTATACTCGCCAGGCCGAATCAGCCCCAGCATTTT.

The chain couples TRBV5-1 to TRBJ2-3; weak D call: TRBD2 (5 bases). V gave up 3 bases and J gave up 6 bases, with 17 bases separating them. In germline, CDR1 is SGHRS, CDR2 YFSETQ. The CDR3 loop spans 15 amino acids. This CDR3 reads CASSSPGSHLDTQYF. CDR3 bases: TGCGCCAGCAGCTCGCCGGGATCCCACCTGGATACGCAGTATTTT. Full variable domain (rest looked up from reference TRBV5-1 and TRBJ2-3): KAGVTQTPRYLIKTRGQQVTLSCSPISGHRSVSWYQQTPGQGLQFLFEYFSETQRNKGNFPGRFSGRQFSNSRSEMNVSTLELGDSALYLCASSSPGSHLDTQYFGPGTRLTVL.

This clone was picked up a small number of times. The V call is TRBV19, the J call TRBJ2-2; D unclear. The CDR3 loop spans 12 amino acids. The V gene lost 4 bases and the J gene lost 3 bases, with 3 bases spanning the gap. From germline, CDR1 is LNHDA and CDR2 SQIVND (reference sequence). In DNA, the CDR3 is TGTGCCAGTAGTACGGACACCGGGGAGCTGTTTTTT. Its protein product is CASSTDTGELFF.